This is a list of T cell receptor beta chains from one sample in a study of CD8 T cells in ankylosing spondylitis. TCRdb reprocessed the 5' RACE reads via MiXCR and lists one record per CDR3 protein. The sample shows 150,000 to 200,000 distinct CDR3 sequences, over 15% of them seen only once. The sample taken for sequencing was blood, either unsorted or a sorted T cell fraction (not recorded which). These receptor sequences come from a male donor aged 5-30 years with ankylosing spondylitis or in good health (not recorded which). The CDR3 runs from the conserved cysteine through the conserved F or W. The D gene is left open where the match is weak. Expanded clones get a size class; other rows say once, few or many, or leave the size out.

clone_size d_call j_call v_call cdr3_nt cdr3_aa
many NA TRBJ1-1 TRBV10-3 TGTGCCATCAGTGAGTCGTACGGGGGCCGGAAGAACACTGAAGCTTTCTTT CAISESYGGRKNTEAFF
many NA TRBJ2-1 TRBV29-1 TGCAGCCTGGGGGGCTCCTACAATGAGCAGTTCTTC CSLGGSYNEQFF
many NA TRBJ2-1 TRBV27 TGTGCCAGCAGTCACCCGAAGGGGACGGAGCAGTTCTTC CASSHPKGTEQFF
many TRBD2 TRBJ2-4 TRBV12-3/TRBV12-4 TGTGCCAGCAGTTTTGGGCTAGCGGGAGATCTCATTCAGTACTTC CASSFGLAGDLIQYF
NA TRBD1 TRBJ2-7 TRBV20-1 TGCAGTGCGCCGAACAGGGGTGGGGCTGACGAGCAGTACTTC CSAPNRGGADEQYF
NA TRBD1 TRBJ2-1 TRBV29-1 TGCAGCGTTGAAGGGGTAGGGACAGTTTACAATGAGCAGTTCTTC CSVEGVGTVYNEQFF
NA NA TRBJ2-7 TRBV29-1 TGCAGCGTTGCCTCGACTTACGAGCAGTACTTC CSVASTYEQYF
many TRBD1 TRBJ2-2 TRBV7-9 TGTGCCAGCAGGACGGGACAGGTGAACACCGGGGAGCTGTTTTTT CASRTGQVNTGELFF
many NA TRBJ1-1 TRBV5-6 TGTGCCAGCAGCTTGTCCCCCAGACCGAACACTGAAGCTTTCTTT CASSLSPRPNTEAFF
many NA TRBJ2-3 TRBV5-1 TGCGCCAGCCGCGGGTCTAGCACAGATACGCAGTATTTT CASRGSSTDTQYF
many NA TRBJ1-1 TRBV6-2/TRBV6-3 TGTGCCAGCAGTTACGAGTTAACCACTGAAGCTTTCTTT CASSYELTTEAFF
many TRBD1 TRBJ2-7 TRBV5-1 TGCGCCAGCTCCCCCGGGACAGGGGGAGTCTACGAGCAGTACTTC CASSPGTGGVYEQYF
NA TRBD1 TRBJ1-5 TRBV7-9 TGTGCCAGCAGCGACGGGACAGGGCATCAGCCCCAGCATTTT CASSDGTGHQPQHF
many NA TRBJ2-1 TRBV5-1 TGCGCCAGCGGGCCTTTTGGGAACAATGAGCAGTTCTTC CASGPFGNNEQFF
many NA TRBJ2-1 TRBV27 TGTGCCAGCACCACTGGACAGCACAATGAGCAGTTCTTC CASTTGQHNEQFF
many NA TRBJ2-2 TRBV9 TGTGCCAGCAGCGTAGATTATAGTGGCGGGGAGCTGTTTTTT CASSVDYSGGELFF
many NA TRBJ1-1 TRBV9 TGTGCCAGCAGCGTAGAAGGCACTGAAGCTTTCTTT CASSVEGTEAFF
many NA TRBJ1-2 TRBV3-1 TGTGCCAGCAGCCAAGATCGAAGTGGAAACTATGGCTACACCTTC CASSQDRSGNYGYTF
many NA TRBJ1-1 TRBV12-3/TRBV12-4 TGTGCCAGCAGTTTAACAGGGAGGAACACTGAAGCTTTCTTT CASSLTGRNTEAFF
many NA TRBJ2-2 TRBV7-2 TGTGCCAGCAGCTTCGGGGACGGGGAGCTGTTTTTT CASSFGDGELFF
many TRBD2 TRBJ2-1 TRBV5-1 TGCGCCAGCGCTTCCGGGACTAGCGGGAGTTATCAGTTCTTC CASASGTSGSYQFF
many NA TRBJ2-1 TRBV6-2/TRBV6-3 TGTGCCATCGCCAGGAGGGATTACAATGAGCAGTTCTTC CAIARRDYNEQFF
few NA TRBJ2-1 TRBV20-1 TGCAGTGCTAGGTATCGGTTCAACAATGAGCAGTTCTTC CSARYRFNNEQFF